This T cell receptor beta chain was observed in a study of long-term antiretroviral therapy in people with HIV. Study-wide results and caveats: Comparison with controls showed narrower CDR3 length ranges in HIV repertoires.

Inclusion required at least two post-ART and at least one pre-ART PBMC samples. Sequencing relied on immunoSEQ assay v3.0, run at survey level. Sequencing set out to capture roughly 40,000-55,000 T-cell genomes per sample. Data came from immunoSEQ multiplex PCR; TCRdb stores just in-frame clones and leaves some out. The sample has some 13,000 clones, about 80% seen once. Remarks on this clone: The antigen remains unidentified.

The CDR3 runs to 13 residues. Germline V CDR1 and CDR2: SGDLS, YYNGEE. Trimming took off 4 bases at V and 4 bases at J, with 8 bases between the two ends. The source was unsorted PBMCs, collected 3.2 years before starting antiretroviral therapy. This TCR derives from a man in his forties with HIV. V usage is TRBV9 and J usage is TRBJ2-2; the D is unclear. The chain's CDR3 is CASSTIVTGELFF. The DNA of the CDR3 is TGTGCCAGCAGCACAATAGTCACCGGGGAGCTGTTTTTT.